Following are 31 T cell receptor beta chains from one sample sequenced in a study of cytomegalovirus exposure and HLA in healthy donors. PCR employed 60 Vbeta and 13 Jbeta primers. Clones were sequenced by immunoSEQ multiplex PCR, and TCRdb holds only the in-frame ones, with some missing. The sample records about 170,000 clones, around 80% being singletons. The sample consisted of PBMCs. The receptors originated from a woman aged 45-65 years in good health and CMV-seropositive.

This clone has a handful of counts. CDR3 residues: CASSYSSEQYF. In DNA form, the CDR3 reads TGTGCCAGCAGTTACTCGAGCGAGCAGTACTTC. The rearrangement links TRBV6-6 to TRBJ2-7; unclear D gene. The CDR3 is 11 amino acids. V was trimmed by 0 bases and J by 6 bases, leaving 3 bases between them. The germline V gene has CDR1 MNHNY and CDR2 SVGAGI (reference sequence).

CDR3 bases: TGTGCCAGTAGTATAGGATCGGGGTCCCCCGCCTACGAGCAGTACTTC. Translated, it gives CASSIGSGSPAYEQYF. The V and J genes are TRBV19 and TRBJ2-7; tentative D call: TRBD2 (5 bases). CDR1 and CDR2 (germline): LNHDA, SQIVND (reference sequence). V was clipped by 1 base and J by 2 bases, with 15 bases between them. This CDR3 is built from 16 residues.

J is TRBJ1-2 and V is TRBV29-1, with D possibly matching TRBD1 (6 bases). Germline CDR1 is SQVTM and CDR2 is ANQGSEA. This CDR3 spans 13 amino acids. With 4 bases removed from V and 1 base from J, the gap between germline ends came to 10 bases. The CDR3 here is CSVVQGFNYGYTF. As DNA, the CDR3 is TGCAGCGTTGTTCAGGGGTTTAACTATGGCTACACCTTC. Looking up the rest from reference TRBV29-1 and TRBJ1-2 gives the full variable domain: SAVISQKPSRDICQRGTSLTIQCQVDSQVTMMFWYRQQPGQSLTLIATANQGSEATYESGFVIDKFPISRPNLTFSTLTVSNMSPEDSSIYLCSVVQGFNYGYTFGSGTRLTVV.

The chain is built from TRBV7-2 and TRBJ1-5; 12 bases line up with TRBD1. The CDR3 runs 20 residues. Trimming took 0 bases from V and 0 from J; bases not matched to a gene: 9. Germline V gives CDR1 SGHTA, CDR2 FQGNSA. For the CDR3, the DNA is TGTGCCAGCAGCTTAGCGCGGAGCGGGACAGGGGGCTTTAGCAATCAGCCCCAGCATTTT. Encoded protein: CASSLARSGTGGFSNQPQHF.

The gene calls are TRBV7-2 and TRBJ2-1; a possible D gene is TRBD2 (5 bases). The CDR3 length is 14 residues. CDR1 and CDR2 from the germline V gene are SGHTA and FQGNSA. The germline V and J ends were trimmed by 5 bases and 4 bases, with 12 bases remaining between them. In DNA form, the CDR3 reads TGTGCCAGCAGCACCCCCCAGCGGTACAATGAGCAGTTCTTC. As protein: CASSTPQRYNEQFF.

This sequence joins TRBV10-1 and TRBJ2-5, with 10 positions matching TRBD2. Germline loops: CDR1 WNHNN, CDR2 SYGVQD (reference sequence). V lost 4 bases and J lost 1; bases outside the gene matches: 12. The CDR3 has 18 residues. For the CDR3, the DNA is TGCGCCAGCAGTGCTTCCCCCCGACTAGCGGGCTCCCAAGAGACCCAGTACTTC. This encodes CASSASPRLAGSQETQYF.

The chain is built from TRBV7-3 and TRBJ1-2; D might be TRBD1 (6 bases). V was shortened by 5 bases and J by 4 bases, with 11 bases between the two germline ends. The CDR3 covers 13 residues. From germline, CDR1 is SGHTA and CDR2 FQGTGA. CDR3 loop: CASSTGPGYGYTF. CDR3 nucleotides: TGTGCCAGCAGCACAGGGCCGGGCTATGGCTACACCTTC.

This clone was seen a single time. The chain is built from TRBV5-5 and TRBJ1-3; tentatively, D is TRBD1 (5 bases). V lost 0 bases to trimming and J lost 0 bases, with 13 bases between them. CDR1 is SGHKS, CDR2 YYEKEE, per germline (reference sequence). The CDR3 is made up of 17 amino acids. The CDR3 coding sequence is TGTGCCAGCAGCTTGGGTCCAGGGATAGTCTCTGGAAACACCATATATTTT. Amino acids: CASSLGPGIVSGNTIYF.

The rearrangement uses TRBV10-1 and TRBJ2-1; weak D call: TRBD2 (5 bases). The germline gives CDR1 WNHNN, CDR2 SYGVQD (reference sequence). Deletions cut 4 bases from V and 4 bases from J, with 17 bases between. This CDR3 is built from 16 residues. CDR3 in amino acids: CASSGGITRDYNEQFF. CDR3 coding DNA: TGCGCCAGCAGTGGAGGGATTACTAGGGATTACAATGAGCAGTTCTTC.

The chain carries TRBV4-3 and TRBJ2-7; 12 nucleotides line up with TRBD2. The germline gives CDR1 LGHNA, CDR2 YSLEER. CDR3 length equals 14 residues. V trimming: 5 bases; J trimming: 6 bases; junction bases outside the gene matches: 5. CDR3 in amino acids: CASSLLAGGREQYF. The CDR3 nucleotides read TGCGCCAGCAGCTTGCTAGCGGGGGGGCGCGAGCAGTACTTC.

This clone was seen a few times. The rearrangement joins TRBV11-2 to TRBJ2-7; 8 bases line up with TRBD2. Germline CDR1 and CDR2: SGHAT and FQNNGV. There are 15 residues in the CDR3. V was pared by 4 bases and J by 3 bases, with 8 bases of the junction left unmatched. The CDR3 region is CASSSFISGNYEQYF. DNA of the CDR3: TGTGCCAGCAGCTCATTCATTAGCGGGAACTACGAGCAGTACTTC.

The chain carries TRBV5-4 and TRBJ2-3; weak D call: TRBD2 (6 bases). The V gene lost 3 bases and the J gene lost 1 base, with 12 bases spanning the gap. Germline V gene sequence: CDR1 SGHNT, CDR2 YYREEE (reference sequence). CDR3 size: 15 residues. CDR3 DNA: TGTGCCAGCAGCTCATATTCTAGCGGCACAGATACGCAGTATTTT. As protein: CASSSYSSGTDTQYF.

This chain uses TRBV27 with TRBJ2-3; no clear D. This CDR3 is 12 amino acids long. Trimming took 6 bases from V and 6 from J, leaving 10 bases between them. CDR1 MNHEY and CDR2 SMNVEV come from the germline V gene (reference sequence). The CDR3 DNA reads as TGTGCCAGCAGCTCTTATCGGGATACGCAGTATTTT. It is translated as CASSSYRDTQYF.

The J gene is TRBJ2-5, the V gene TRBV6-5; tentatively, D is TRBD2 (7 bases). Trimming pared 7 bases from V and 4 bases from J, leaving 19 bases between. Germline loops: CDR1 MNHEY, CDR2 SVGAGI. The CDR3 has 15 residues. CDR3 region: CASTQGRGRGETQYF. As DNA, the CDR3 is TGTGCCAGCACCCAGGGGAGGGGTAGGGGAGAGACCCAGTACTTC.

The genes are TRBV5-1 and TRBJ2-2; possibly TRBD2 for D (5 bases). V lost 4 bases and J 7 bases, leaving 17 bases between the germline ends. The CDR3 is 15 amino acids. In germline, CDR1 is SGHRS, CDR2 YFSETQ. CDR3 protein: CASSPPRFGGGELFF. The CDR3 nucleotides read TGCGCCAGCAGCCCCCCGAGGTTCGGAGGCGGGGAGCTGTTTTTT.

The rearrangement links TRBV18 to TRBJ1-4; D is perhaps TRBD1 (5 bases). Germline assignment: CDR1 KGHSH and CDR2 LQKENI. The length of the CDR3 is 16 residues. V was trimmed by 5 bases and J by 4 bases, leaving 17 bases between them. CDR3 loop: CASSISHGGVNEKLFF. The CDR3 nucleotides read TGTGCCAGCTCAATATCTCACGGGGGAGTTAATGAAAAACTGTTTTTT.

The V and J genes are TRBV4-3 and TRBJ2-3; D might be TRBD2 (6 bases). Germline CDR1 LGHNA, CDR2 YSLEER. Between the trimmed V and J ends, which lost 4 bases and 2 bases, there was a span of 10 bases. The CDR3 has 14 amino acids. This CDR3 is CASSPGLSTDTQYF. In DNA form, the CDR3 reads TGCGCCAGCAGCCCGGGACTTTCCACAGATACGCAGTATTTT.

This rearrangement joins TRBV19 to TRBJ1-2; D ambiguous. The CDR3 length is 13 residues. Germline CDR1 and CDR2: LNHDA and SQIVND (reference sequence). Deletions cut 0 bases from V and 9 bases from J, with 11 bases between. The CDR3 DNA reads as TGTGCCAGTAGTATAGAAACCCGAGTCAGCTACACCTTC. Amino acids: CASSIETRVSYTF.

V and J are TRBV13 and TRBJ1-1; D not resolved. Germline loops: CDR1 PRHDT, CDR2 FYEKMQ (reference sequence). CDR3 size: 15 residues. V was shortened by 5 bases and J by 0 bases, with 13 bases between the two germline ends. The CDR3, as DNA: TGTGCCAGCAGCCCGAGCTCAGGCATGAACACTGAAGCTTTCTTT. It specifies CASSPSSGMNTEAFF.

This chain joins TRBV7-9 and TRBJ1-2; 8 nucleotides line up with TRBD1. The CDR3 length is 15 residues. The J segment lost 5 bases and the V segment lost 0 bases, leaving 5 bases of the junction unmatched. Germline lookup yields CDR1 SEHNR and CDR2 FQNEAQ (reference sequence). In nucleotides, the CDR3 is TGTGCCAGCAGCTTAGCCGGACAGGGTGGGTATGGCTACACCTTC. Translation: CASSLAGQGGYGYTF. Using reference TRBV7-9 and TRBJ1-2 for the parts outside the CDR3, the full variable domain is DTGVSQNPRHKITKRGQNVTFRCDPISEHNRLYWYRQTLGQGPEFLTYFQNEAQLEKSRLLSDRFSAERPKGSFSTLEIQRTEQGDSAMYLCASSLAGQGGYGYTFGSGTRLTVV.

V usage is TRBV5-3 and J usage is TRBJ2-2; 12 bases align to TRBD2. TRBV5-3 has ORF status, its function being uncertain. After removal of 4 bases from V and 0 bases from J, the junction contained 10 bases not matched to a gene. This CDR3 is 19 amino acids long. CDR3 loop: CARSPGLAGQTANTGELFF. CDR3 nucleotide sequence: TGTGCCAGAAGCCCAGGACTAGCGGGGCAAACTGCGAACACCGGGGAGCTGTTTTTT.

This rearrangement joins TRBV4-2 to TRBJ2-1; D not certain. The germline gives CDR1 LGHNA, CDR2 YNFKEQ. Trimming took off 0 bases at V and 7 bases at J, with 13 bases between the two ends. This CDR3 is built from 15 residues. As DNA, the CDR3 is TGTGCCAGCAGCCAAGATCGGGTAGCAAGGAATGAGCAGTTCTTC. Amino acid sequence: CASSQDRVARNEQFF.

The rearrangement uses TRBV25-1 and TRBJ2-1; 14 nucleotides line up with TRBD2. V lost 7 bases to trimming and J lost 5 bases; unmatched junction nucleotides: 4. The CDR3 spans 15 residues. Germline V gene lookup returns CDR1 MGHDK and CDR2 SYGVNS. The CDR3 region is CASTGTSGSHNEQFF. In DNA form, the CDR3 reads TGTGCCAGCACCGGGACTAGCGGGAGCCACAATGAGCAGTTCTTC.

CDR3 bases: TGCGCCAGCAGCCAACTTGACAGGGGCGGCGAGCAGTACTTC. Its translation: CASSQLDRGGEQYF. The rearrangement links TRBV4-1 to TRBJ2-5, with TRBD1 matching over 8 bases. The J call may be wrong; the DNA end is better matched by TRBJ2-7. The CDR3 length is 14 residues. CDR1 is MGHRA and CDR2 is YSYEKL in the germline V gene.

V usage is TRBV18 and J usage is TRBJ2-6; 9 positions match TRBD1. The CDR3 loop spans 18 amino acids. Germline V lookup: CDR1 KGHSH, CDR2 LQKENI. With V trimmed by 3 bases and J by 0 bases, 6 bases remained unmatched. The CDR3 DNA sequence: TGTGCCAGCTCACCCGTGACAGGGGGTGGCTCTGGGGCCAACGTCCTGACTTTC. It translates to CASSPVTGGGSGANVLTF.

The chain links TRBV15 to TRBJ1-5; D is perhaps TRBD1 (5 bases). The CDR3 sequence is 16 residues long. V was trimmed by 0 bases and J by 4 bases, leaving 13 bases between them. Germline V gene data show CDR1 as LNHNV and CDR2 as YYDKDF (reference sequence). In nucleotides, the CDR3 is TGTGCCACCAGCAGAGATCTGGGGCAGCTTAATCAGCCCCAGCATTTT. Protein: CATSRDLGQLNQPQHF.

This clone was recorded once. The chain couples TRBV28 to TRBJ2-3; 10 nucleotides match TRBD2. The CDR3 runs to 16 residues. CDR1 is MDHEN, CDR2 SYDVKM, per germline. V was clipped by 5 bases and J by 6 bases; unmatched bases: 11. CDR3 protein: CASSGASGRREDTQYF. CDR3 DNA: TGTGCCAGCAGTGGGGCTAGCGGGAGAAGGGAGGATACGCAGTATTTT.

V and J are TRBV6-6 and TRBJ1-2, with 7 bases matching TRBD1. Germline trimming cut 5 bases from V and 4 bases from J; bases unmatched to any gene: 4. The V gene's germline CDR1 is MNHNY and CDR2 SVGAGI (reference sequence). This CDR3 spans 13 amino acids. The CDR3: CASSRDSVYGYTF. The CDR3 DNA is TGTGCCAGCAGTCGGGACAGCGTCTATGGCTACACCTTC.

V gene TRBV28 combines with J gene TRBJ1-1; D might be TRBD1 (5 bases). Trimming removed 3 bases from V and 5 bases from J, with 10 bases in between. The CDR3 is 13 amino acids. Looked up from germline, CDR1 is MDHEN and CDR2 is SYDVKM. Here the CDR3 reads CASSLGGMTEAFF. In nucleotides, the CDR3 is TGTGCCAGCAGTTTGGGGGGAATGACTGAAGCTTTCTTT.

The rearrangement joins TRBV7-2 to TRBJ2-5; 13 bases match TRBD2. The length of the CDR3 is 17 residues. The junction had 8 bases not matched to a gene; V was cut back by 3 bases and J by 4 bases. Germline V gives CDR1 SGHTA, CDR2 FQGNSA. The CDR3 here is CASSFIGLAGVRETQYF. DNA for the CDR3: TGTGCCAGCAGCTTTATCGGACTAGCGGGAGTACGAGAGACCCAGTACTTC.

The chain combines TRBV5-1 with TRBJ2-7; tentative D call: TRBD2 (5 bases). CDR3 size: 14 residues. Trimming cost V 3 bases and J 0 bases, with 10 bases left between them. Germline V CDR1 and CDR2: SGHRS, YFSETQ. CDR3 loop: CASSWRPSSYEQYF. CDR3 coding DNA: TGCGCCAGCAGCTGGAGGCCGAGCTCCTACGAGCAGTACTTC.